The 12 T cell receptor beta chains listed next were all sequenced from one sample in a study of blood T cell repertoires in COVID-19 (TCRdb year 2020). Library prep was done by the immunoSEQ multiplex PCR assay. In its TCRdb copy, this immuneACCESS table keeps in-frame sequences only and misses some clones. Where compared with another copy, unresolved V genes explain less than half of these, and the others have no known cause. The sample yields about 170,000 clones; about 80% were counted once. Around a fifth of the sample goes to the ten largest clones. The sample comprised PBMCs or T cells enriched from blood (not recorded which). The receptors here all came from a woman in her sixties or seventies in a cohort exposed to, infected with or recovered from COVID-19 (not recorded which).

In DNA, the CDR3 is TGTGCCAGCAGTGAACTCGGGGAGAACACTGAAGCTTTCTTT. Its translation is CASSELGENTEAFF. V and J are TRBV6-1 and TRBJ1-1; no reliable D call. This CDR3 is built from 14 residues. Germline CDR1 MNHNS, CDR2 SASEGT. Trimming shortened V by 2 bases and J by 1 base, and 8 bases separated the two germline ends.

The chain combines TRBV3-1 (or the pseudogene TRBV3-2) with TRBJ2-7, with 7 positions matching TRBD1. V lost 0 bases and J lost 7; bases outside the gene matches: 9. Germline CDR1 reads LGHDT; CDR2 reads YNNKEL (reference sequence). This CDR3 has 15 amino acids. In nucleotides, the CDR3 is TGTGCCAGCAGCCAAGATATAGGACAGGCTACGGAGCAGTACTTC. Protein product: CASSQDIGQATEQYF.

The chain carries TRBV5-1 and TRBJ1-1; D is ambiguous. The V and J ends lost 4 bases and 8 bases respectively, with 9 bases between them. The CDR3 length is 11 residues. Germline CDR1 SGHRS, CDR2 YFSETQ. This CDR3 is CASSALGEAFF. CDR3 nucleotides: TGCGCCAGCAGCGCCCTGGGCGAAGCTTTCTTT.

The gene calls are TRBV28 and TRBJ1-1, with a weak D call TRBD1 (6 bases). The CDR3 runs 17 residues. Trimming took 10 bases from V and 1 from J, leaving 25 bases between them. The germline V gene encodes CDR1 MDHEN and CDR2 SYDVKM. The CDR3 DNA follows: TGTGCCACCAAATACCCACAGGGAAGGGAGGGGAACACTGAAGCTTTCTTT. Translating gives CATKYPQGREGNTEAFF. Using reference TRBV28 and TRBJ1-1 for the parts outside the CDR3, the full variable domain is DVKVTQSSRYLVKRTGEKVFLECVQDMDHENMFWYRQDPGLGLRLIYFSYDVKMKEKGDIPEGYSVSREKKERFSLILESASTNQTSMYLCATKYPQGREGNTEAFFGQGTRLTVV.

The V gene is TRBV7-3, the J gene TRBJ2-7; D call uncertain. Germline V gene data show CDR1 as SGHTA and CDR2 as FQGTGA. This CDR3 has 13 amino acids. Trimming took 0 bases from V and 2 from J, leaving 5 bases between them. This CDR3 reads CASSLTNTYEQYF. The DNA for the CDR3 is TGTGCCAGCAGCTTAACAAACACCTACGAGCAGTACTTC.

The chain uses TRBV7-8 and TRBJ2-3; 9 bases map to TRBD2. Germline V gene sequence: CDR1 SGHVS, CDR2 FQNEAQ. This CDR3 region has 16 residues. J lost 0 bases, V lost 5 bases, and 6 bases had no gene match. CDR3 in amino acids: CASSLSGSLSTDTQYF. As DNA, the CDR3 is TGTGCCAGCAGCCTTAGCGGGAGCCTGAGCACAGATACGCAGTATTTT.

The chain links TRBV7-9 to TRBJ2-3; unclear D gene. The germline CDR1 and CDR2 sequences are SEHNR and FQNEAQ (reference sequence). The CDR3 totals 15 residues. V lost 6 bases, J lost 1 base, and 14 bases lay in between. CDR3 sequence reads: CASSQQLFGTDTQYF. Here the CDR3 DNA reads TGTGCCAGCAGTCAACAGCTATTCGGCACAGATACGCAGTATTTT.

This clone was seen a few times. The chain links TRBV28 to TRBJ1-1; TRBD1 might be the D (5 bases). The CDR3 extends over 13 amino acids. V lost 4 bases to trimming and J lost 1 base, with 7 bases between them. Germline-derived CDR1 and CDR2 are MDHEN and SYDVKM. CDR3 DNA sequence: TGTGCCAGCAGTTCTGGACAGAACACTGAAGCTTTCTTT. Its protein is CASSSGQNTEAFF.

The chain employs TRBV9 and TRBJ1-1, with D possibly matching TRBD1 (5 bases). Germline lookup yields CDR1 SGDLS and CDR2 YYNGEE. The CDR3 length is 14 residues. The V end was cut by 1 base, the J end by 3 bases, with 10 bases between. The CDR3 loop reads CASSVRRDDTEAFF. As DNA, the CDR3 is TGTGCCAGCAGCGTACGCAGGGATGACACTGAAGCTTTCTTT.

This chain connects TRBV5-1 to TRBJ2-5, with 11 bases aligning to TRBD2. The CDR3 spans 14 residues. Losses at the gene ends were 2 bases for V and 8 bases for J; bases not matched to a gene: 5. Germline V gene data show CDR1 as SGHRS and CDR2 as YFSETQ. The CDR3 DNA is TGCGCCAGCAGCTTTTTACTAGCGGGAGATACCCAGTACTTC. The encoded protein is CASSFLLAGDTQYF.

Written as DNA, the CDR3 is TGTGCCAGTAGTCCTCGGACTAGCGGGACTAACGAGCAGTACTTC. This sequence encodes CASSPRTSGTNEQYF. The chain couples TRBV19 to TRBJ2-7, with 12 bases matching TRBD2. The germline CDR1 and CDR2 sequences are LNHDA and SQIVND (reference sequence). The CDR3 runs to 15 residues. The J segment lost 5 bases and the V segment lost 5 bases, leaving 7 bases of the junction unmatched.

This clone has just one count. The chain has TRBV28 and TRBJ2-3; maybe TRBD1 (6 bases). V lost 1 base and J 6 bases, leaving 14 bases between the germline ends. The CDR3 has 15 residues. CDR1 is MDHEN and CDR2 is SYDVKM in the germline V gene. CDR3 sequence: CASSLYRDPGDTQYF. In DNA form, the CDR3 reads TGTGCCAGCAGTTTATACAGGGACCCGGGGGATACGCAGTATTTT.